The entry that follows covers one T cell receptor (beta chain) sequence. This sample is part of a study of cytomegalovirus exposure and HLA in healthy donors. The PCR made use of 60 Vbeta and 13 Jbeta primers. The assay was immunoSEQ multiplex PCR, and TCRdb's table has in-frame clones only and misses some. The table includes fewer than 250,000 clones, around 83% detected once. Germline V CDR1 and CDR2: MGHDK, SYGVNS. The CDR3 totals 15 residues. Trimming took 4 bases from V and 4 from J; bases not matched to a gene: 9. The chain combines TRBV25-1 with TRBJ2-5, with TRBD1 matching 7 bases. The sequence was collected from a woman aged 50 to 60 in good health and CMV-seropositive. The source material was PBMCs. The CDR3: CASSVPGAGGETQYF. The CDR3 coding sequence is TGTGCCAGCAGTGTCCCCGGGGCAGGGGGAGAGACCCAGTACTTC.